The source of this T cell receptor (beta chain) is a study of Ad26.COV2.S vaccination and SARS-CoV-2 variants. Across the study: Intramuscularly, Ad26.COV2.S was given either once or twice, 56 days apart.

The CDR3 contains 14 residues. V was trimmed by 3 bases and J by 2 bases, leaving 9 bases between them. Germline values: CDR1 LNHDA, CDR2 SQIVND (reference sequence). Study outcomes and limitations: The analyses of TCR breadth and depth may have understated the size of total T cell responses. There was reportedly substantial breadth in spike-specific CD8+ and CD4+ T cell responses after vaccination.

The treatment was: some 20 received Ad26.COV2.S at low or high dose, single or two shots; 5 received placebo; per-sample allocation not given. The investigators took samples on day 63 after the first vaccine or placebo injection. Based in Boston, the donor was an adult of 18-55 years. A note on this clone: No antigen is known for it.

Here immunoSEQ multiplex PCR was the method, and the copy in TCRdb shows in-frame clones only, minus some. The data show around 450,000 clones, with nearly 90% seen just once and around 1.8% held by the top ten. The clonotype comes from a person aged 18-60 years who received the Ad26.COV2.S COVID-19 vaccine or a placebo. The sample here was peripheral blood, taken in a trial of Ad26.COV2.S vaccine versus placebo. This rearrangement joins TRBV19 to TRBJ2-3; D remains ambiguous. CDR3 region: CASSINLATDTQYF. The CDR3 DNA is TGTGCCAGTAGTATTAATCTTGCCACAGATACGCAGTATTTT.